A selection of T cell receptor beta chains follows, all from one sample in a study of blood T cell repertoires in COVID-19. Only in-frame clones appear in the TCRdb table, and some are missing; sequencing was by immunoSEQ multiplex PCR. Altogether 250,000 or so clones are present, approximately 89% being singletons, with the ten largest covering 2.5% to 3%. Sequencing was carried out using PBMCs or T cells enriched from blood (not recorded which). Every receptor here comes from a man in his forties who had been exposed to COVID-19. Both conserved end residues are part of each CDR3. A D gene is named only where the DNA matches it firmly. Only part of the rows carry a size: once, few, many, or a class if the clone is expanded.

j_call	cdr3_length	d_call	clone_size	v_call	cdr3_aa	cdr3_nt
TRBJ1-2	13	TRBD1	.	TRBV12-3/TRBV12-4	CASSHGQGSGYTF	TGTGCCAGCAGCCACGGACAGGGTAGTGGCTACACCTTC
TRBJ2-3	18	TRBD2	.	TRBV11-3	CASSLWASGRSGTDTQYF	TGTGCCAGCAGCTTATGGGCTAGCGGGAGAAGTGGCACAGATACGCAGTATTTT
TRBJ2-3	15	TRBD2	.	TRBV11-3	CASSIGLADTDTQYF	TGTGCCAGCAGCATCGGACTAGCCGACACAGATACGCAGTATTTT
TRBJ1-3	14	.	few	TRBV28	CASSEGARGNTIYF	TGTGCCAGCAGTGAAGGGGCGAGGGGAAACACCATATATTTT
TRBJ2-1	15	TRBD1	.	TRBV19	CASSPPGQGAYEQFF	TGTGCCAGTAGTCCACCGGGACAGGGGGCTTATGAGCAGTTCTTC
TRBJ2-7	16	TRBD1	.	TRBV4-1	CASSQGGQGIAYEQYF	TGCGCCAGCAGCCAAGGGGGACAGGGTATTGCCTACGAGCAGTACTTC
TRBJ2-1	18	TRBD2	.	TRBV7-6	CASSSDHPGLVLVNEQFF	TGTGCCAGCAGCTCGGACCACCCGGGACTAGTTTTGGTCAATGAGCAGTTCTTC
TRBJ2-2	17	TRBD2	.	TRBV2	CASSPNSGSTSTGELFF	TGTGCCAGCAGCCCTAATAGCGGGAGCACAAGCACCGGGGAGCTGTTTTTT
TRBJ1-1	15	TRBD1	.	TRBV10-3	CASLGTGGGNTEAFF	TGTGCCTCACTGGGGACAGGGGGTGGGAACACTGAAGCTTTCTTT
TRBJ2-5	19	TRBD1	.	TRBV15	CATSRYATGQGSGQETQYF	TGTGCCACCAGCAGGTATGCGACGGGACAGGGATCGGGGCAAGAGACCCAGTACTTC
TRBJ2-5	14	.	.	TRBV9	CASSAREVRETQYF	TGTGCCAGCAGCGCCAGAGAGGTTCGGGAGACCCAGTACTTC
TRBJ2-5	14	TRBD1	once	TRBV3-1/TRBV3-2	CASSQGTGLETQYF	TGTGCCAGCAGCCAAGGGACAGGGCTAGAGACCCAGTACTTC
TRBJ2-7	16	TRBD2	.	TRBV6-1	CASSDLWEGPRHEQYF	TGTGCCAGCAGTGATCTGTGGGAGGGCCCTAGGCACGAGCAGTACTTC
TRBJ2-2	16	TRBD2	.	TRBV11-3	CASSLAASGRAGELFF	TGTGCCAGCAGCTTAGCGGCTAGCGGGAGGGCCGGGGAGCTGTTTTTT
TRBJ2-1	14	TRBD2	.	TRBV30	CAWSGGSINNEQFF	TGTGCCTGGAGTGGCGGGAGTATCAACAATGAGCAGTTCTTC
TRBJ2-7	13	.	few	TRBV12-3/TRBV12-4	CASSLLGSYEQYF	TGTGCCAGCAGTTTATTGGGCAGCTACGAGCAGTACTTC
TRBJ1-2	12	TRBD1	.	TRBV30	CAWTDRVAGYTF	TGTGCCTGGACGGACAGGGTTGCTGGCTACACCTTC
TRBJ1-2	13	TRBD1	.	TRBV15	CATSSRGLHGYTF	TGTGCCACCAGCAGTAGGGGGCTGCATGGCTACACCTTC
TRBJ1-3	18	TRBD1	.	TRBV2	CASSGTGGAYTSGNTIYF	TGTGCCAGCAGTGGGACAGGGGGGGCTTACACGTCTGGAAACACCATATATTTT
TRBJ1-1	11	.	.	TRBV3-1/TRBV3-2	CASSGAFEAFF	TGTGCCAGCAGCGGAGCGTTTGAAGCTTTCTTT
TRBJ2-3	14	.	.	TRBV11-2	CASSLAGGKDTQYF	TGTGCCAGCAGCTTGGCCGGGGGTAAAGATACGCAGTATTTT
TRBJ1-5	15	.	.	TRBV27	CASSLNVLGNQPQHF	TGTGCCAGCAGTTTAAATGTGTTAGGCAATCAGCCCCAGCATTTT
TRBJ1-2	12	TRBD1	few	TRBV6-5	CASSRTGWGYTF	TGTGCCAGCAGCCGGACAGGTTGGGGCTACACCTTC
TRBJ2-1	17	.	once	TRBV4-1	CASSQAGSASARNEQFF	TGCGCCAGCAGCCAAGCCGGCAGCGCCTCAGCGAGGAATGAGCAGTTCTTC
TRBJ2-6	19	.	.	TRBV21-1	CASSNVVGRANSGANVLTF	TGTGCCAGCAGCAACGTGGTGGGCAGGGCCAACTCTGGGGCCAACGTCCTGACTTTC
TRBJ2-7	15	TRBD1	.	TRBV5-6	CASSPPGQEGYEQYF	TGTGCCAGCAGCCCTCCGGGACAGGAGGGCTACGAGCAGTACTTC
TRBJ2-3	14	.	.	TRBV29-1	CSVARSTGTDTQYF	TGCAGCGTTGCTCGGTCCACGGGCACAGATACGCAGTATTTT
TRBJ2-3	14	.	.	TRBV5-1	CASSIRDPTDTQYF	TGCGCCAGCAGCATCAGGGATCCCACAGATACGCAGTATTTT
TRBJ1-2	14	TRBD1	.	TRBV28	CASSSGDRNYGYTF	TGTGCCAGCAGTTCCGGGGACAGGAACTATGGCTACACCTTC
TRBJ2-7	14	TRBD2	.	TRBV2	CASRPSGRGSEQYF	TGTGCCAGCAGACCTAGCGGGAGGGGGTCCGAGCAGTACTTC
TRBJ1-1	14	.	.	TRBV30	CAWSVFLRTTEAFF	TGTGCCTGGAGTGTCTTCTTACGGACAACTGAAGCTTTCTTT
TRBJ2-3	17	TRBD2	.	TRBV2	CASSESWASGRAGTQYF	TGTGCCAGCAGTGAAAGTTGGGCTAGCGGGAGGGCCGGGACGCAGTATTTT
TRBJ2-7	16	TRBD2	.	TRBV19	CASSSGTSGRTYEQYF	TGTGCCAGTAGCTCAGGGACTAGCGGGAGAACCTACGAGCAGTACTTC
TRBJ2-5	14	TRBD1	once	TRBV7-6	CASSLTGGEKTQYF	TGTGCCAGCAGCCTGACAGGGGGCGAGAAGACCCAGTACTTC
TRBJ1-1	15	TRBD1	.	TRBV27	CASSFGSYRGTEAFF	TGTGCCAGCAGTTTCGGTTCGTACAGGGGGACTGAAGCTTTCTTT
TRBJ1-1	16	.	.	TRBV18	CASSPVQGSGITEAFF	TGTGCCAGCTCACCCGTCCAGGGTTCTGGAATAACTGAAGCTTTCTTT